This entry lists 31 T cell receptor beta chains sequenced from one sample in a study of control samples from healthy donors and cancer patients. Profiling relied on immunoSEQ multiplex PCR, and the TCRdb table lists in-frame clones only, not all of them. The sample has fewer than 110,000 clones, about 89% seen once. The sequenced sample consisted of PBMCs. All receptors come from a man aged 55 to 70 with lung cancer.

V gene TRBV30 combines with J gene TRBJ1-3; D unclear. Looked up from germline, CDR1 is GTSNPN and CDR2 is SVGIG (reference sequence). Trimming took off 3 bases at V and 2 bases at J, with 11 bases between the two ends. The CDR3 length is 14 residues. CDR3 loop: CAWSETVAGNTIYF. Written as DNA, the CDR3 is TGTGCCTGGAGCGAGACCGTAGCTGGAAACACCATATATTTT.

The CDR3 DNA sequence: TGTGCCAGTAGTACGGTCCTGGGACTAGCGGGGGGATTTAACACCGGGGAGCTGTTTTTT. It codes for CASSTVLGLAGGFNTGELFF. The V call is TRBV19, the J call TRBJ2-2; 15 nucleotides line up with TRBD2. The CDR3 loop spans 20 amino acids. Germline CDR1 LNHDA, CDR2 SQIVND (reference sequence). With 4 bases clipped from V and 2 bases from J, the junction kept 11 bases outside the gene matches.

The CDR3 spells CASSQQGGNYGYTF. DNA for the CDR3: TGTGCCAGCAGCCAACAGGGAGGGAACTATGGCTACACCTTC. The rearrangement uses TRBV7-2 and TRBJ1-2; D is perhaps TRBD1 (6 bases). The CDR3 has 14 amino acids. The germline gives CDR1 SGHTA, CDR2 FQGNSA. V was cut by 5 bases and J by 2 bases, with 12 bases left in between.

The chain couples TRBV24-1 to TRBJ1-2, with D maybe TRBD1 (6 bases). This CDR3 is built from 14 residues. CDR1 is KGHDR and CDR2 is SFDVKD in the germline V gene. The V end lost 3 bases, the J end lost 4 bases, and 11 bases lay between the germline ends. CDR3 in amino acids: CATSDPTGTYGYTF. CDR3 in DNA: TGTGCCACCAGTGATCCTACAGGGACCTATGGCTACACCTTC.

This sequence joins TRBV7-2 and TRBJ2-3, with 8 bases lining up with TRBD1. Looked up from germline, CDR1 is SGHTA and CDR2 is FQGNSA. This CDR3 spans 15 amino acids. Losses at the gene ends were 1 base for V and 3 bases for J; bases not matched to a gene: 3. The CDR3 sequence: CASSLVRGRTDTQYF. The CDR3 DNA reads as TGTGCCAGCAGCTTAGTCAGGGGGCGTACAGATACGCAGTATTTT. The full variable domain, rest sourced from reference TRBV7-2 and TRBJ2-3, is GAGVSQSPSNKVTEKGKDVELRCDPISGHTALYWYRQSLGQGLEFLIYFQGNSAPDKSGLPSDRFSAERTGGSVSTLTIQRTQQEDSAVYLCASSLVRGRTDTQYFGPGTRLTVL.

This clone was counted only a few times. The chain recombines TRBV7-2 with TRBJ1-2; TRBD1 matches 7 bases. This CDR3 is built from 13 residues. V dropped 9 bases and J dropped 2; count of bases not matched to a gene: 6. Looked up from germline, CDR1 is SGHTA and CDR2 is FQGNSA. CDR3 region: CASSGQTNYGYTF. The CDR3 bases are TGTGCCAGTTCGGGACAGACGAACTATGGCTACACCTTC.

This chain connects TRBV5-4 to TRBJ2-3; 9 bases map to TRBD2. CDR1 is SGHNT and CDR2 is YYREEE in the germline V gene (reference sequence). Unmatched junction bases numbered 19, after V lost 6 bases and J lost 2 bases. The CDR3 totals 19 residues. In nucleotides, the CDR3 is TGTGCCAGCACCTTTAGACTAGCGGTGTCCCCCCTATACACAGATACGCAGTATTTT. This translates into CASTFRLAVSPLYTDTQYF.

The chain carries TRBV10-1 and TRBJ1-2, with D possibly being TRBD1 (5 bases). The CDR3 is 14 residues long. Germline lookup yields CDR1 WNHNN and CDR2 SYGVQD (reference sequence). V was shortened by 0 bases and J by 6 bases, with 11 bases between the two germline ends. CDR3 loop: CASSESPVGHGYTF. The CDR3 coding sequence is TGCGCCAGCAGTGAGTCTCCGGTGGGACATGGCTACACCTTC.

This clone was detected only once. The chain carries TRBV10-2 and TRBJ1-5; D uncertain. This CDR3 is built from 15 residues. Germline lookup yields CDR1 WSHSY and CDR2 SAAADI. The V end lost 3 bases, the J end lost 1 base, and 10 bases lay between the germline ends. This CDR3 is CASSDSVLSNQPQHF. In DNA, the CDR3 is TGCGCCAGCAGTGATTCGGTTTTGAGCAATCAGCCCCAGCATTTT.

V and J are TRBV9 and TRBJ2-3, with 10 bases that match TRBD2. With V trimmed by 4 bases and J by 14 bases, 10 bases remained unmatched. This CDR3 region has 13 residues. Per the germline V gene, CDR1 is SGDLS and CDR2 is YYNGEE. The CDR3 DNA follows: TGTGCCAGCAGCCTAATTAGCGGGGGGTCAATGTATTTT. Its translation is CASSLISGGSMYF. Looking up the rest from reference TRBV9 and TRBJ2-3 gives the full variable domain: DSGVTQTPKHLITATGQRVTLRCSPRSGDLSVYWYQQSLDQGLQFLIQYYNGEERAKGNILERFSAQQFPDLHSELNLSSLELGDSALYFCASSLISGGSMYFGPGTRLTVL.

The gene calls are TRBV3-1 (or the pseudogene TRBV3-2) and TRBJ1-6; D uncertain. CDR3 length equals 17 residues. With 0 bases removed from V and 0 bases from J, the gap between germline ends came to 9 bases. Germline CDR1 reads LGHDT; CDR2 reads YNNKEL (reference sequence). CDR3 nucleotide sequence: TGTGCCAGCAGCCAAGATGCAGCAGCCTCCTATAATTCACCCCTCCACTTT. It is translated as CASSQDAAASYNSPLHF.

V gene TRBV5-4 combines with J gene TRBJ2-4; D ambiguous. The CDR3 has 16 residues. The V end was cut by 0 bases, the J end by 0 bases, with 10 bases between. Germline CDR1 reads SGHNT; CDR2 reads YYREEE (reference sequence). For the CDR3, the DNA is TGTGCCAGCAGCTTGGCTTCCCGACTAGCCAAAAACATTCAGTACTTC. Encoded protein: CASSLASRLAKNIQYF.

This clone came up a few times. This chain connects TRBV11-3 to TRBJ1-6, with TRBD1 matching 9 bases. CDR1 is SGHNT and CDR2 is YENEEA in the germline V gene. The CDR3 is made up of 14 amino acids. Trimming cost V 6 bases and J 7 bases; bases outside gene matches: 4. This chain's CDR3 is CASSLQGANSPLHF. The DNA of the CDR3 is TGTGCCAGCAGTTTACAGGGGGCCAATTCACCCCTCCACTTT.

V is TRBV3-1 (or the pseudogene TRBV3-2) and J is TRBJ2-2, with 9 bases aligning to TRBD1. Germline V gives CDR1 LGHDT, CDR2 YNNKEL (reference sequence). The CDR3 is 17 amino acids. Unmatched junction bases numbered 9, after V lost 3 bases and J lost 4 bases. This CDR3 is CASSQGGTGTVTGELFF. The CDR3 nucleotides read TGTGCCAGCAGCCAGGGGGGGACAGGGACGGTCACCGGGGAGCTGTTTTTT.

The CDR3 sequence: CASSDATSNQPQHF. Written as DNA, the CDR3 is TGCGCCAGCAGTGACGCCACTAGCAATCAGCCCCAGCATTTT. This chain uses TRBV10-2 with TRBJ1-5; D gene uncertain. Germline CDR1 and CDR2: WSHSY and SAAADI. The CDR3 spans 14 residues. V lost 3 bases to trimming and J lost 0 bases, with 6 bases between them.

This chain uses TRBV5-5 with TRBJ1-6; tentative D call: TRBD1 (5 bases). V lost 0 bases and J lost 5, with 9 bases in between. CDR3 size: 15 residues. The germline gives CDR1 SGHKS, CDR2 YYEKEE (reference sequence). As DNA, the CDR3 is TGTGCCAGCAGCTTGGGACAGAAAAATAATTCACCCCTCCACTTT. It is translated as CASSLGQKNNSPLHF.

This chain joins TRBV14 and TRBJ1-1; D remains unclear. Germline CDR1 SGHDN, CDR2 FVKESK. There are 14 residues in the CDR3. V lost 6 bases to trimming and J lost 1 base, with 12 bases between them. The DNA of the CDR3 is TGTGCCAGCAGGAGATTGGACTCGAACACTGAAGCTTTCTTT. Translation: CASRRLDSNTEAFF.

The chain carries TRBV30 and TRBJ2-5; 7 bases are shared with TRBD1. J gave up 5 bases and V 1 base, and 7 bases lay outside the gene matches. This CDR3 spans 14 amino acids. Per germline, CDR1 GTSNPN and CDR2 SVGIG (reference sequence). The CDR3 region is CAWSDLTGTETQYF. The DNA of the CDR3 is TGTGCCTGGAGTGATTTGACAGGGACGGAGACCCAGTACTTC.

The chain joins TRBV11-2 to TRBJ1-2; D not resolved. Germline-derived CDR1 and CDR2 are SGHAT and FQNNGV. CDR3 size: 13 residues. Between the trimmed V and J ends, which lost 5 bases and 5 bases, there was a span of 12 bases. CDR3 in amino acids: CASSQQKGYGYTF. In DNA form, the CDR3 reads TGTGCCAGCAGCCAACAGAAGGGTTATGGCTACACCTTC.

This chain uses TRBV6-6 with TRBJ2-4; D possibly matches TRBD1 or TRBD2 (6 bases each). The germline V gene encodes CDR1 MNHNY and CDR2 SVGAGI (reference sequence). This CDR3 is built from 13 residues. Trimming removed 7 bases at V and 7 bases at J, with 14 bases between. CDR3 residues: CASNGLGGNIQYF. The CDR3 DNA follows: TGTGCCAGCAACGGGTTGGGGGGCAACATTCAGTACTTC.

This sequence joins TRBV6-6 and TRBJ1-2; 7 bases are shared with TRBD1. CDR1 is MNHNY and CDR2 is SVGAGI in the germline V gene (reference sequence). This CDR3 is built from 14 residues. V dropped 5 bases and J dropped 7; count of bases not matched to a gene: 10. For the CDR3, the DNA is TGTGCCAGCAGTCCCGACCGGGACAGAGGTGGCTACACCTTC. Protein sequence: CASSPDRDRGGYTF.

The table lists this clone with a few counts. V usage is TRBV5-6 and J usage is TRBJ2-3; 7 nucleotides align to TRBD1. Per germline, CDR1 SGHDT and CDR2 YYEEEE. V lost 0 bases, J lost 1 base, and 5 bases stayed unmatched. The CDR3 has 16 residues. The CDR3 sequence: CASSLASQGGTDTQYF. In DNA form, the CDR3 reads TGTGCCAGCAGCTTGGCAAGCCAGGGGGGCACAGATACGCAGTATTTT.

In this sample, this clone turned up a few times. V gene TRBV5-1 combines with J gene TRBJ2-7; TRBD1 aligns across 10 bases. The CDR3 runs to 14 residues. V shed 3 bases, J shed 7 bases, and the junction held 7 bases outside the gene matches. Germline V gene sequence: CDR1 SGHRS, CDR2 YFSETQ. CDR3 in amino acids: CASSSNGQGGEQYF. CDR3 coding DNA: TGCGCCAGCAGCTCCAACGGACAGGGGGGAGAGCAGTACTTC. Complete variable domain (other parts from reference TRBV5-1 and TRBJ2-7): KAGVTQTPRYLIKTRGQQVTLSCSPISGHRSVSWYQQTPGQGLQFLFEYFSETQRNKGNFPGRFSGRQFSNSRSEMNVSTLELGDSALYLCASSSNGQGGEQYFGPGTRLTVT.

This chain connects TRBV2 to TRBJ1-4, with TRBD1 as a possible D gene (5 bases). The CDR3 extends over 14 amino acids. Trimming pared 3 bases from V and 10 bases from J, leaving 15 bases between. The germline gives CDR1 SNHLY, CDR2 FYNNEI. CDR3 protein: CASSEASGAAKLFF. The CDR3 DNA reads TGTGCCAGCAGTGAGGCGTCCGGGGCGGCAAAACTGTTTTTT.

The gene calls are TRBV3-1 (or the pseudogene TRBV3-2) and TRBJ1-2; D unresolved. The germline V gene encodes CDR1 LGHDT and CDR2 YNNKEL (reference sequence). This CDR3 comprises 16 residues. Trimming removed 4 bases at V and 4 bases at J, with 19 bases between. For the CDR3, the DNA is TGTGCCAGCAGCCCCTTGAGTGGCAGGAGGGTCTATGGCTACACCTTC. It specifies CASSPLSGRRVYGYTF.

Only a few counts were recorded for this clone. The J gene is TRBJ1-5, the V gene TRBV15; D is uncertain. Trimming took 0 bases from V and 2 from J, leaving 8 bases between them. The germline CDR1 and CDR2 sequences are LNHNV and YYDKDF (reference sequence). This CDR3 spans 15 amino acids. CDR3 region: CATSREGGGNQPQHF. DNA of the CDR3: TGTGCCACCAGCAGAGAAGGTGGGGGCAATCAGCCCCAGCATTTT.

The chain is built from TRBV6-1 and TRBJ1-2; weak D call: TRBD1 (6 bases). Trimming cost V 0 bases and J 4 bases, with 15 bases left between them. The CDR3 runs 16 residues. Germline CDR1 is MNHNS and CDR2 is SASEGT. CDR3 loop: CASSEALRGPGYGYTF. CDR3 DNA: TGTGCCAGCAGTGAAGCGCTTCGGGGGCCAGGCTATGGCTACACCTTC.

The CDR3 DNA sequence: TGTGCCTGGAGTGGATCAGTGAACACTGAAGCTTTCTTT. Translating gives CAWSGSVNTEAFF. The chain carries TRBV30 and TRBJ1-1; D gene uncertain. CDR3 length: 13 amino acids. Germline values: CDR1 GTSNPN, CDR2 SVGIG (reference sequence). Trimming removed 1 base from V and 0 bases from J, with 6 bases in between.

This clone occurred a few times. This sequence joins TRBV4-1 and TRBJ1-2, with no clear D. CDR1 and CDR2 from the germline V gene are MGHRA and YSYEKL. Deletions cut 0 bases from V and 2 bases from J, with 10 bases between. The CDR3 is 15 residues long. This chain's CDR3 is CASSQEPATNYGYTF. CDR3 coding DNA: TGCGCCAGCAGCCAAGAACCGGCCACGAACTATGGCTACACCTTC.

The chain couples TRBV27 to TRBJ2-1; weak D call: TRBD2 (5 bases). V was trimmed by 4 bases and J by 5 bases, leaving 15 bases between them. This CDR3 is 15 amino acids long. From germline, CDR1 is MNHEY and CDR2 SMNVEV (reference sequence). Here the CDR3 reads CASSSFPVGDNEQFF. CDR3 DNA sequence: TGTGCCAGCAGTTCCTTCCCGGTCGGGGACAATGAGCAGTTCTTC.

This chain uses TRBV3-1 (or the pseudogene TRBV3-2) with TRBJ2-1; 8 bases map to TRBD1. Germline CDR1 reads LGHDT; CDR2 reads YNNKEL (reference sequence). The CDR3 is 15 amino acids. The V gene end was trimmed by 4 bases and the J gene end by 0 bases; junction bases not matched to a gene: 2. The CDR3 nucleotides are TGTGCCAGCAGCCTTGGGACAGGCTCCTACAATGAGCAGTTCTTC. Its protein product is CASSLGTGSYNEQFF.